This TCR beta chain was identified during a study of shared clonotypes between healthy human individuals. Study results and caveats: Estimated richness values were generally larger in naive subsets than in memory subsets. Sharing across four donors was seen in roughly 5% of naive CD4 clonotypes.

Sequenced by immunoSEQ multiplex PCR; TCRdb stores in-frame clones only, minus some. This table has over a million clones, under 80% appearing once. About this clone itself: Its antigen is currently unknown.

Nashville, Tennessee was home to all donors, each a Caucasian adult. The specimen was memory CD4+ T cells sorted from blood. Subset in this sample: CD45RA-negative fraction. The receptor comes from a man aged 18 to 29 in good health.

In DNA form, the CDR3 reads TGTGCCAGCAGTGAAGCGCTAGGTCGAGCAGACACTGAAGCTTTCTTT. It yields the protein CASSEALGRADTEAFF. This chain links TRBV6-1 with TRBJ1-1; the D is unclear. Germline CDR1 reads MNHNS; CDR2 reads SASEGT. V lost 0 bases to trimming and J lost 3 bases, with 14 bases between them. This CDR3 comprises 16 residues.